The present entry profiles one TCR beta chain with its context. The data stem from a study of radiation and T cells in renal cell carcinoma. Sequencing was performed with immunoSEQ multiplex PCR; in TCRdb, only in-frame clones are kept and a portion is missing. The table has just over 150,000 clones, 87% seen once. Germline lookup yields CDR1 MNHEY and CDR2 SVGAGI. This CDR3 is 16 amino acids long. V was trimmed by 0 bases and J by 8 bases, leaving 18 bases between them. As for time point: blood 2 weeks post-SBRT. The treatment was: 15 Gy SBRT to primary tumor, nephrectomy 4 weeks later. The chain carries TRBV6-5 and TRBJ2-3; D is possibly TRBD1 (5 bases). The TCR comes from a woman aged 45-60 years with renal cell carcinoma. The sample here was blood, taken from a patient whose treatment included radiotherapy and nephrectomy. The CDR3 loop is CASSYSRVGSQGTQYF. The CDR3 DNA reads as TGTGCCAGCAGTTACTCCCGTGTGGGGTCGCAGGGTACGCAGTATTTT.